This TCR beta chain appears in the sequencing data of a study of CD8+ T cells in alopecia areata. Study results and caveats: Researchers report lesional scalp, most notably alopecia totalis/universalis, outstripped normal scalp in clonality. Scalp sequencing also captures normal skin's resident alphabeta T cells. Possibly because of HLA-related factors, TCR sharing was less clear across patients than in mice.

This CDR3 spans 11 amino acids. Trimming took 2 bases from V and 7 from J, leaving 8 bases between them. Germline CDR1 reads SQVTM; CDR2 reads ANQGSEA. This clone was seen a handful of times. Its specificity is not known. PBMCs served as the source from which CD4+ and CD8+ T cells were sorted. RNA was extracted and reverse transcribed into cDNA as the sequencing template. Clones were read by immunoSEQ multiplex PCR, and TCRdb kept only the in-frame ones, dropping some. This table has 90,000 to 130,000 clones, 45% to 70% appearing once. The source material was CD8+ T cells sorted from blood. The TCR sequence derives from a human donor in good health. This chain joins TRBV29-1 and TRBJ1-2, with D possibly TRBD1 on 5 matching bases. The CDR3 DNA follows: TGCAGCGTTGAACAGGGCTCTGGCTACACCTTC. Amino acid sequence: CSVEQGSGYTF.